These 9 T cell receptor beta chains originate from one sample sequenced in a study of blood T cell repertoires in COVID-19. Clones were sequenced by immunoSEQ multiplex PCR, and TCRdb holds only the in-frame ones, with some missing. The sample lists about 170,000 clones; 84% were seen once. Sequenced input: peripheral blood. Receptors were obtained from an elderly woman with COVID-19, enrolled during active disease.

The rearrangement links TRBV5-1 to TRBJ1-6; TRBD1 aligns across 8 bases. V trimming: 4 bases; J trimming: 7 bases; junction bases outside the gene matches: 7. Germline loops: CDR1 SGHRS, CDR2 YFSETQ. The CDR3 sequence is 15 residues long. The CDR3 spells CASSPRTGTNSPLHF. CDR3 coding DNA: TGCGCCAGCAGCCCAAGGACAGGGACGAATTCACCCCTCCACTTT.

V and J are TRBV6-4 and TRBJ2-5; 12 bases line up with TRBD2. Germline CDR1 MRHNA, CDR2 SNTAGT. The V segment lost 8 bases and the J segment 3 bases; nucleotides outside the gene matches: 7. This CDR3 spans 15 amino acids. CDR3 coding DNA: TGTGCCAGCGGCCTCTCTAGCGGGGGGGAAGAGACCCAGTACTTC. The encoded protein is CASGLSSGGEETQYF.

V usage is TRBV25-1 and J usage is TRBJ1-5, with a tentative D call TRBD1 (5 bases). Germline V gives CDR1 MGHDK, CDR2 SYGVNS. V lost 5 bases to trimming and J lost 0 bases, with 11 bases between them. The CDR3 is 15 residues long. CDR3 protein: CASSSGEDSNQPQHF. The CDR3 nucleotides are TGTGCCAGCAGTTCGGGGGAGGATAGCAATCAGCCCCAGCATTTT.

This clone has only one observation. The V and J genes are TRBV6-6 and TRBJ2-3, with D maybe TRBD2 (6 bases). The CDR3 is made up of 15 amino acids. Trimming took off 5 bases at V and 3 bases at J, with 15 bases between the two ends. Germline lookup yields CDR1 MNHNY and CDR2 SVGAGI (reference sequence). In DNA, the CDR3 is TGTGCCAGCAGTCAGACTAGTTCGGGTACAGATACGCAGTATTTT. Protein: CASSQTSSGTDTQYF.

The chain couples TRBV2 to TRBJ2-2; D remains unclear. The V end was cut by 2 bases, the J end by 0 bases, with 7 bases between. CDR3 size: 15 residues. Germline CDR1 SNHLY, CDR2 FYNNEI. In DNA form, the CDR3 reads TGTGCCAGCAGTGAATTGGCGGCGAACACCGGGGAGCTGTTTTTT. It is translated as CASSELAANTGELFF.

This clone was observed once. The V and J genes are TRBV19 and TRBJ2-3; 8 bases align to TRBD2. Germline loops: CDR1 LNHDA, CDR2 SQIVND (reference sequence). The CDR3 runs 15 residues. The V segment lost 5 bases and the J segment 2 bases; nucleotides outside the gene matches: 6. For the CDR3, the DNA is TGTGCCAGTAGTTCTATAGCGGGGCCCACAGATACGCAGTATTTT. This encodes CASSSIAGPTDTQYF.

The V call is TRBV9, the J call TRBJ1-2; D not certain. The CDR3 is 13 residues long. Germline V gene data show CDR1 as SGDLS and CDR2 as YYNGEE. V was trimmed by 4 bases and J by 4 bases, leaving 11 bases between them. CDR3 in amino acids: CASSPPGIYGYTF. The CDR3 bases are TGTGCCAGCAGCCCCCCGGGGATCTATGGCTACACCTTC.

The chain has TRBV18 and TRBJ1-6, with TRBD1 as a possible D gene (5 bases). Trimming shortened V by 6 bases and J by 10 bases, and 22 bases separated the two germline ends. Looked up from germline, CDR1 is KGHSH and CDR2 is LQKENI. The CDR3 runs 16 residues. The CDR3 nucleotides read TGTGCCAGCTCGACCAACCGCGGGGGGAGTAGCTCACCCCTCCACTTT. Translated, it gives CASSTNRGGSSSPLHF.

The chain is built from TRBV2 and TRBJ2-1, with 10 bases matching TRBD2. This CDR3 is built from 15 residues. The germline V gene has CDR1 SNHLY and CDR2 FYNNEI. The V segment lost 6 bases and the J segment 4 bases; nucleotides outside the gene matches: 6. CDR3 sequence: CASRLLAGNYNEQFF. CDR3 coding DNA: TGTGCCAGCAGGCTACTAGCGGGGAATTACAATGAGCAGTTCTTC. The whole variable domain, filled in from reference TRBV2 and TRBJ2-1, reads EPEVTQTPSHQVTQMGQEVILRCVPISNHLYFYWYRQILGQKVEFLVSFYNNEISEKSEIFDDQFSVERPDGSNFTLKIRSTKLEDSAMYFCASRLLAGNYNEQFFGPGTRLTVL.